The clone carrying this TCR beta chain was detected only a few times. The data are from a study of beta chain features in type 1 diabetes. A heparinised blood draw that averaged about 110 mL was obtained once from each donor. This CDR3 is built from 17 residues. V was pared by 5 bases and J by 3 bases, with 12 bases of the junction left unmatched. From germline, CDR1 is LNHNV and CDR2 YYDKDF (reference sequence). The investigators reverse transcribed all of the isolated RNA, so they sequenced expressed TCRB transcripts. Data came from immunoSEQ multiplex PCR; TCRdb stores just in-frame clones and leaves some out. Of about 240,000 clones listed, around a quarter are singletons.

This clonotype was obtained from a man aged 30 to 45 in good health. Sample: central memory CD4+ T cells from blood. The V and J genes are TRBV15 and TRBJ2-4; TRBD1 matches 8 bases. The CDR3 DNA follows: TGTGCCACCAGCGGTGACGGACAGGGTTTACTCAAAAACATTCAGTACTTC. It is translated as CATSGDGQGLLKNIQYF.